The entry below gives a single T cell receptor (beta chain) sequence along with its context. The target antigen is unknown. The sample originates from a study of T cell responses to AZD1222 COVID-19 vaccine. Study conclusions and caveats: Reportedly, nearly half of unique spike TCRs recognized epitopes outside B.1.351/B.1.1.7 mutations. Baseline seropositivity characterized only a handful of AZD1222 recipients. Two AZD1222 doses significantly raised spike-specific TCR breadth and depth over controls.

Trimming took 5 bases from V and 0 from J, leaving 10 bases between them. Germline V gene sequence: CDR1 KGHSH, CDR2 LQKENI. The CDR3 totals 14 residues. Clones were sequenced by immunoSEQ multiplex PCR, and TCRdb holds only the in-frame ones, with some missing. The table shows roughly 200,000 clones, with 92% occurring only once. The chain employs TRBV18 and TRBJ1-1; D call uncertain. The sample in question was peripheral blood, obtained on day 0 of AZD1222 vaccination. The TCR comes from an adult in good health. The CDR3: CASSSYSVNTEAFF. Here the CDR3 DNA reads TGTGCCAGCTCATCATATTCGGTGAACACTGAAGCTTTCTTT.